The T cell receptor beta chain under discussion was sequenced for a study of T cell responses to AZD1222 COVID-19 vaccine. The study, taken as a whole, reports: Spike-wide vaccine-associated CD4 TCRs dominated at 160-218 and 743-854. Every sample of the repertoires postdated the peak T cell response.

The protocol was immunoSEQ multiplex PCR, while the TCRdb copy is restricted to in-frame clones and leaves out a portion. The table shows approximately 120,000 clones, with 89% occurring only once. Of note for this clone: Its antigen is undetermined.

V lost 6 bases, J lost 3 bases, and 4 bases stayed unmatched. The CDR3 runs 13 residues. CDR1 is WSHSY, CDR2 SAAADI, per germline. This chain links TRBV10-2 with TRBJ2-7; 8 bases line up with TRBD1. The sequence derives from an adult in good health. Sample: peripheral blood, taken on day 0 of AZD1222 vaccination. CDR3 nucleotide sequence: TGCGCCAGCAGCCGGGACAGGATCTACGAGCAGTACTTC. Its translation: CASSRDRIYEQYF.